This section outlines one T cell receptor beta chain sequence together with its context. The sample comes from a study of blood T cell repertoires in COVID-19. On the study more broadly: Sample material is recorded as cDNA or gDNA derived from T cells, B-cell-depleted T cells, or PBMCs.

Germline V gives CDR1 KGHDR, CDR2 SFDVKD. This CDR3 has 11 residues. The V and J ends lost 5 bases and 4 bases respectively, with 3 bases between them. The data were produced by immunoSEQ multiplex PCR, yet TCRdb's version contains in-frame clones alone and is incomplete. The sample consists of around 170,000 clones, about 87% of them appearing once. This sequence originates from a man in his 60s with acute or convalescent COVID-19. V and J are TRBV24-1 and TRBJ2-3; no reliable D call. Sequenced sample: peripheral blood. The CDR3 loop reads CATSASDTQYF. The CDR3 DNA sequence: TGTGCCACCAGTGCGTCAGATACGCAGTATTTT.